Included here is one TCR beta chain sequence, with context. The antigen remains undetermined. This entry belongs to a study of glioma-infiltrating T cells after dendritic cell vaccination. Study at large: Patients received autologous tumor lysate-pulsed dendritic cell vaccination between the early 2000s and the early 2010s.

General study findings and limits: Patients with more pretreatment TILs had longer time to progression and survival.

The primer mix had 60 V beta and 13 J beta primers. Using immunoSEQ multiplex PCR, the repertoire was profiled, and TCRdb retains in-frame clones only, with some absent. Of approximately 93,000 clones detected, around 85% appear once; the ten largest clones hold about 8.5%. The CDR3 covers 15 residues. Trimming left V 1 base short and J 2 bases short, with 9 bases between. Germline CDR1 is SGHDT and CDR2 is YYEEEE. Noted time point: after dendritic cell vaccination, including at tumor progression/relapse. PBMC sampling occurred before vaccination, two weeks after the third dose, and at progression. The specimen comprised blood, sampled after dendritic cell vaccination. The rearrangement uses TRBV5-6 and TRBJ1-4, with D perhaps TRBD1 (6 bases). The clonotype originates from a human donor with glioblastoma. The CDR3 is CASSLRGITNEKLFF. In DNA, the CDR3 is TGTGCCAGCAGCTTGAGGGGGATTACTAATGAAAAACTGTTTTTT.